This T cell receptor (beta chain) was identified in a study of monozygotic twins with inflammatory bowel disease. Following a re-call of the 5' RACE reads, TCRdb has one entry per CDR3 protein and lacks DNA. The sample holds just over 300,000 distinct CDR3 sequences. CDR1 SEHNR and CDR2 FQNEAQ come from the germline V gene (reference sequence). This CDR3 spans 15 amino acids. This receptor was taken from a human donor with ulcerative colitis or Crohn's disease, or a healthy co-twin of an affected twin (not recorded which). V gene TRBV7-9 combines with J gene TRBJ2-5. The material sequenced was blood. CDR3: CASSLTQHPQETQYF. The full variable domain, rest sourced from reference TRBV7-9 and TRBJ2-5, is DTGVSQNPRHKITKRGQNVTFRCDPISEHNRLYWYRQTLGQGPEFLTYFQNEAQLEKSRLLSDRFSAERPKGSFSTLEIQRTEQGDSAMYLCASSLTQHPQETQYFGPGTRLLVL.